These T cell receptor beta chains were read from a single sample in a study of shared clonotypes between healthy human individuals. The assay was immunoSEQ multiplex PCR, and TCRdb's table has in-frame clones only and misses some. The profile covers millions of clones, with less than 95% appearing a single time and 0.9% to 1.3% taken by the ten largest. The sequenced sample was naive CD8+ T cells sorted from blood. The receptors derive from a man aged 18 to 35 in good health. The CDR3 runs from the conserved cysteine through the conserved F or W. The D gene is left open where the match is weak. Clone sizes are given selectively: once, few, many, or a class where the clone is expanded.

V gene: TRBV5-1; clone size: NA; D gene: NA; J gene: TRBJ1-1; CDR3 DNA: TGCGCCAGCAGCTTGGCGACAGGCGGGATCACTGAAGCTTTCTTT; CDR3 protein: CASSLATGGITEAFF
V gene: TRBV29-1; clone size: NA; D gene: NA; J gene: TRBJ1-3; CDR3 DNA: TGCAGCGTGATAGACCCGGGCGGCACCATATATTTT; CDR3 protein: CSVIDPGGTIYF
V gene: TRBV4-1; clone size: NA; D gene: NA; J gene: TRBJ2-6; CDR3 DNA: TGCGCCAGCAGCCTTAGCTCTGGGGCCAACGTCCTGACTTTC; CDR3 protein: CASSLSSGANVLTF
V gene: TRBV4-1; clone size: few; D gene: NA; J gene: TRBJ1-3; CDR3 DNA: TGCGCCAGCAGCCAATGGGGATCTGGAAACACCATATATTTT; CDR3 protein: CASSQWGSGNTIYF
V gene: TRBV2; clone size: NA; D gene: NA; J gene: TRBJ2-5; CDR3 DNA: TGTGCCAGCAGTGACCCTACAGGGTTGGGGGAGACCCAGTACTTC; CDR3 protein: CASSDPTGLGETQYF
V gene: TRBV5-1; clone size: NA; D gene: TRBD2; J gene: TRBJ2-2; CDR3 DNA: TGCGCCAGCAGCTCTACCGGGACTACCCCCCCCGGGGAGCTGTTTTTT; CDR3 protein: CASSSTGTTPPGELFF
V gene: TRBV12-5; clone size: NA; D gene: NA; J gene: TRBJ2-7; CDR3 DNA: TGTGCTAGTGGTTCGGGTTTAGGGACCATCTACGAGCAGTACTTC; CDR3 protein: CASGSGLGTIYEQYF
V gene: TRBV7-8; clone size: once; D gene: TRBD1; J gene: TRBJ1-5; CDR3 DNA: TGTGCTAGCAGCTTAGAGAGAGACAGGGACAATCAGCCCCAGCATTTT; CDR3 protein: CASSLERDRDNQPQHF
V gene: TRBV18; clone size: NA; D gene: NA; J gene: TRBJ2-7; CDR3 DNA: TGTGCCAGCTCACCACCGGAGCGGGTATACTCCTACGAGCAGTACTTC; CDR3 protein: CASSPPERVYSYEQYF
V gene: TRBV4-1; clone size: once; D gene: NA; J gene: TRBJ1-1; CDR3 DNA: TGCGCCAGCAGCCAATACAGGGAGACTGAAGCTTTCTTT; CDR3 protein: CASSQYRETEAFF
V gene: TRBV5-6; clone size: NA; D gene: TRBD2; J gene: TRBJ2-5; CDR3 DNA: TGTGCCAGCAGCTTGGCCTATTCTCTATCACTAGCGGCCCAAGAGACCCAGTACTTC; CDR3 protein: CASSLAYSLSLAAQETQYF
V gene: TRBV6-5; clone size: NA; D gene: TRBD1; J gene: TRBJ2-7; CDR3 DNA: TGTGCCAGCAGTTATGGACAGGGCTCCTACGAGCAGTACTTC; CDR3 protein: CASSYGQGSYEQYF
V gene: TRBV10-2; clone size: NA; D gene: NA; J gene: TRBJ1-2; CDR3 DNA: TGCGCCAGCAACCGATGGGGGAGGGTTAGTGGCTACACCTTC; CDR3 protein: CASNRWGRVSGYTF
V gene: TRBV5-8; clone size: NA; D gene: TRBD1; J gene: TRBJ2-7; CDR3 DNA: TGTGCCAGCAGCCTTTATGGGACAGATACCTACGAGCAGTACTTC; CDR3 protein: CASSLYGTDTYEQYF
V gene: TRBV5-4; clone size: NA; D gene: NA; J gene: TRBJ2-7; CDR3 DNA: TGTGCCAGCAGCTTCGTAACAGGAGGCGTTGAGCAGTACTTC; CDR3 protein: CASSFVTGGVEQYF